The rows below give T cell receptor beta chains drawn from one sample of a study of shared clonotypes between healthy human individuals. Produced via immunoSEQ multiplex PCR; TCRdb's table is partial and in-frame only. The table lists around 320,000 clones, roughly 84% of them singletons, with around 15% in the top ten. Input material: memory CD8+ T cells sorted from blood. The receptors come from a young man in good health. The CDR3 runs from the conserved cysteine through the conserved F or W. D genes are given only for firm matches. Size tells how often a clone was seen (once, few, many) or the class of an expanded clone, and some rows leave it out.

abundance: .
v_gene: TRBV10-3
j_gene: TRBJ1-1
d_gene: .
CDR3aa: CAISDLSGNTEAFF
CDR3nt: TGTGCCATCAGTGACTTGTCCGGGAACACTGAAGCTTTCTTT

abundance: .
v_gene: TRBV5-1
j_gene: TRBJ2-7
d_gene: TRBD1
CDR3aa: CASSYQGAPYEQYF
CDR3nt: TGCGCCAGCAGCTATCAGGGGGCCCCCTACGAGCAGTACTTC

abundance: many
v_gene: TRBV5-4
j_gene: TRBJ2-5
d_gene: .
CDR3aa: CASSYFYQETQYF
CDR3nt: TGTGCCAGCAGCTACTTTTACCAAGAGACCCAGTACTTC

abundance: .
v_gene: TRBV9
j_gene: TRBJ2-2
d_gene: .
CDR3aa: CASSVVVGGYNTGELFF
CDR3nt: TGTGCCAGCAGCGTAGTTGTGGGAGGTTACAACACCGGGGAGCTGTTTTTT

abundance: .
v_gene: TRBV29-1
j_gene: TRBJ2-7
d_gene: .
CDR3aa: CSVGEGLYEQYF
CDR3nt: TGCAGCGTTGGAGAGGGCCTTTACGAGCAGTACTTC

abundance: once
v_gene: TRBV9
j_gene: TRBJ2-7
d_gene: TRBD1
CDR3aa: CASSVGTGSSREQYF
CDR3nt: TGTGCCAGCAGCGTGGGGACAGGGTCATCTCGCGAGCAGTACTTC

abundance: .
v_gene: TRBV28
j_gene: TRBJ1-2
d_gene: TRBD1
CDR3aa: CASRKGQGDGYTF
CDR3nt: TGTGCCAGCAGAAAGGGACAGGGGGACGGCTACACCTTC

abundance: .
v_gene: TRBV4-1
j_gene: TRBJ2-3
d_gene: .
CDR3aa: CASSQMGAYTDTQYF
CDR3nt: TGCGCCAGCAGCCAAATGGGAGCTTACACAGATACGCAGTATTTT

abundance: .
v_gene: TRBV6-5
j_gene: TRBJ2-1
d_gene: .
CDR3aa: CASSYGSGYNEQFF
CDR3nt: TGTGCCAGCAGTTACGGCAGCGGATACAATGAGCAGTTCTTC

abundance: .
v_gene: TRBV10-3
j_gene: TRBJ2-7
d_gene: TRBD2
CDR3aa: CAISESWASGRGLYEQYF
CDR3nt: TGTGCCATCAGTGAGTCTTGGGCTAGCGGGAGGGGGCTTTACGAGCAGTACTTC

abundance: once
v_gene: TRBV5-1
j_gene: TRBJ2-7
d_gene: .
CDR3aa: CASSLVGNYEQYF
CDR3nt: TGCGCCAGCAGCTTGGTGGGGAACTACGAGCAGTACTTC

abundance: .
v_gene: TRBV4-3
j_gene: TRBJ2-5
d_gene: .
CDR3aa: CASSQSVYQETQYF
CDR3nt: TGCGCCAGCAGCCAATCGGTGTACCAAGAGACCCAGTACTTC

abundance: .
v_gene: TRBV6-1
j_gene: TRBJ1-5
d_gene: .
CDR3aa: CASSVDPWAHLNQPQHF
CDR3nt: TGTGCCAGCAGTGTGGACCCCTGGGCCCACCTCAATCAGCCCCAGCATTTT

abundance: .
v_gene: TRBV2
j_gene: TRBJ1-5
d_gene: TRBD1
CDR3aa: CASRGQGHNQPQHF
CDR3nt: TGTGCCAGCAGGGGACAGGGCCACAATCAGCCCCAGCATTTT

abundance: .
v_gene: TRBV6-1
j_gene: TRBJ2-4
d_gene: TRBD2
CDR3aa: CASSGLAGGWRVNIQYF
CDR3nt: TGTGCCAGCAGTGGACTAGCGGGGGGTTGGAGGGTCAACATTCAGTACTTC

abundance: .
v_gene: TRBV7-9
j_gene: TRBJ1-6
d_gene: .
CDR3aa: CASSQDRTYNSPLHF
CDR3nt: TGTGCCAGCAGCCAAGACAGGACCTATAATTCACCCCTCCACTTT

abundance: few
v_gene: TRBV7-3
j_gene: TRBJ2-6
d_gene: .
CDR3aa: CAPGASGANVLTF
CDR3nt: TGTGCCCCGGGGGCGTCTGGGGCCAACGTCCTGACTTTC

abundance: .
v_gene: TRBV7-9
j_gene: TRBJ2-7
d_gene: .
CDR3aa: CASSSVDVPYEQYF
CDR3nt: TGTGCCAGCAGCTCTGTAGATGTGCCCTACGAGCAGTACTTC

abundance: .
v_gene: TRBV5-1
j_gene: TRBJ2-7
d_gene: TRBD1
CDR3aa: CASSLGGQGTYEQYF
CDR3nt: TGCGCCAGCAGCTTGGGGGGACAGGGAACCTACGAGCAGTACTTC

abundance: .
v_gene: TRBV18
j_gene: TRBJ2-7
d_gene: .
CDR3aa: CASSPLTSGSYEQYF
CDR3nt: TGTGCCAGCTCACCGCTAACTAGTGGTTCCTACGAGCAGTACTTC

abundance: .
v_gene: TRBV29-1
j_gene: TRBJ2-6
d_gene: TRBD1
CDR3aa: CSALPGQGIGGANVLTF
CDR3nt: TGCAGCGCACTACCGGGACAGGGGATTGGTGGGGCCAACGTCCTGACTTTC

abundance: .
v_gene: TRBV7-9
j_gene: TRBJ1-1
d_gene: .
CDR3aa: CASSLVGGNTEAFF
CDR3nt: TGTGCCAGCAGCTTAGTTGGGGGAAACACTGAAGCTTTCTTT

abundance: .
v_gene: TRBV19
j_gene: TRBJ1-1
d_gene: .
CDR3aa: CASSSTVNTEAFF
CDR3nt: TGTGCCAGTAGTTCTACCGTGAACACTGAAGCTTTCTTT

abundance: .
v_gene: TRBV7-9
j_gene: TRBJ2-3
d_gene: .
CDR3aa: CASSPLSGGTDTQYF
CDR3nt: TGTGCCAGCAGCCCACTCTCGGGGGGCACAGATACGCAGTATTTT

abundance: once
v_gene: TRBV9
j_gene: TRBJ2-7
d_gene: TRBD2
CDR3aa: CASSPGEGRLAGVGEQYF
CDR3nt: TGTGCCAGCAGCCCCGGGGAGGGGCGACTAGCTGGGGTAGGCGAGCAGTACTTC

abundance: .
v_gene: TRBV7-9
j_gene: TRBJ2-2
d_gene: TRBD1
CDR3aa: CASSHPGQGDTGELFF
CDR3nt: TGTGCCAGCAGCCACCCGGGACAGGGAGACACCGGGGAGCTGTTTTTT

abundance: .
v_gene: TRBV2
j_gene: TRBJ2-7
d_gene: .
CDR3aa: CATLYGSSYEQYF
CDR3nt: TGTGCCACCCTCTACGGCAGCTCCTACGAGCAGTACTTC

abundance: .
v_gene: TRBV18
j_gene: TRBJ1-4
d_gene: .
CDR3aa: CASSPPPLGRSNEKLFF
CDR3nt: TGTGCCAGCTCACCTCCCCCGTTAGGGCGTTCGAATGAAAAACTGTTTTTT

abundance: .
v_gene: TRBV19
j_gene: TRBJ2-7
d_gene: .
CDR3aa: CASSISGLFTYEQYF
CDR3nt: TGTGCCAGTAGTATTTCCGGACTATTTACCTACGAGCAGTACTTC

abundance: once
v_gene: TRBV19
j_gene: TRBJ1-2
d_gene: .
CDR3aa: CASSRLSGNYGYTF
CDR3nt: TGTGCCAGTAGTAGGCTGTCAGGGAACTATGGCTACACCTTC

abundance: .
v_gene: TRBV5-1
j_gene: TRBJ2-5
d_gene: TRBD1
CDR3aa: CASSLGDRDQETQYF
CDR3nt: TGCGCCAGCAGCTTGGGAGACAGGGACCAAGAGACCCAGTACTTC

abundance: .
v_gene: TRBV27
j_gene: TRBJ2-7
d_gene: TRBD2
CDR3aa: CASSLGLAGGYEQYF
CDR3nt: TGTGCCAGCAGTCTCGGACTAGCGGGGGGTTACGAGCAGTACTTC

abundance: .
v_gene: TRBV4-1
j_gene: TRBJ2-3
d_gene: TRBD2
CDR3aa: CASSHWTSGGSDTQYF
CDR3nt: TGCGCCAGCAGCCACTGGACTAGCGGGGGTTCAGATACGCAGTATTTT

abundance: .
v_gene: TRBV4-1
j_gene: TRBJ2-7
d_gene: TRBD1
CDR3aa: CASSQPPTGQHEQYF
CDR3nt: TGCGCCAGCAGCCAGCCACCGACAGGGCAACACGAGCAGTACTTC

abundance: .
v_gene: TRBV5-6
j_gene: TRBJ2-7
d_gene: .
CDR3aa: CASSFDNAYEQYF
CDR3nt: TGTGCCAGCAGCTTTGACAACGCTTACGAGCAGTACTTC

abundance: .
v_gene: TRBV6-5
j_gene: TRBJ2-5
d_gene: TRBD1
CDR3aa: CASSFRDSQETQYF
CDR3nt: TGTGCCAGCAGTTTCCGGGACAGCCAAGAGACCCAGTACTTC

abundance: few
v_gene: TRBV5-7
j_gene: TRBJ1-1
d_gene: .
CDR3aa: CASSVGRVRFWLF
CDR3nt: TGTGCCAGCAGCGTTGGGAGGGTACGGTTCTGGCTCTTT

abundance: .
v_gene: TRBV5-3
j_gene: TRBJ2-3
d_gene: TRBD1
CDR3aa: CARSREGTGKADTQYF
CDR3nt: TGTGCCAGAAGCCGCGAAGGGACAGGGAAGGCAGATACGCAGTATTTT

abundance: .
v_gene: TRBV29-1
j_gene: TRBJ1-2
d_gene: TRBD1
CDR3aa: CSVTGTGLYGYTF
CDR3nt: TGCAGCGTTACCGGGACAGGACTCTATGGCTACACCTTC

abundance: once
v_gene: TRBV6-5
j_gene: TRBJ2-1
d_gene: TRBD1
CDR3aa: CASSRTGESDEQFF
CDR3nt: TGTGCCAGCAGTCGGACAGGGGAGAGCGATGAGCAGTTCTTC

abundance: .
v_gene: TRBV13
j_gene: TRBJ2-1
d_gene: TRBD2
CDR3aa: CASSSPGLAGESYNEQFF
CDR3nt: TGTGCCAGCAGCTCGCCGGGACTAGCGGGAGAGTCCTACAATGAGCAGTTCTTC

abundance: .
v_gene: TRBV10-2
j_gene: TRBJ2-7
d_gene: .
CDR3aa: CASRDKDYEQYF
CDR3nt: TGCGCCAGCCGGGACAAGGACTACGAGCAGTACTTC

abundance: .
v_gene: TRBV6-6
j_gene: TRBJ1-2
d_gene: .
CDR3aa: CASSPFRDLYGYTF
CDR3nt: TGTGCCAGCAGCCCCTTTAGGGACCTTTATGGCTACACCTTC

abundance: .
v_gene: TRBV11-2
j_gene: TRBJ2-7
d_gene: .
CDR3aa: CASSLSSDSAYEQYF
CDR3nt: TGTGCCAGCAGCTTAAGTTCTGACTCAGCCTACGAGCAGTACTTC

abundance: once
v_gene: TRBV7-9
j_gene: TRBJ1-5
d_gene: .
CDR3aa: CASSFGSQVGQPQHF
CDR3nt: TGTGCCAGCAGCTTCGGTTCCCAGGTGGGTCAGCCCCAGCATTTT

abundance: .
v_gene: TRBV29-1
j_gene: TRBJ2-7
d_gene: .
CDR3aa: CSVEDKQGLPYEQYF
CDR3nt: TGCAGCGTTGAAGATAAGCAGGGACTGCCGTACGAGCAGTACTTC

abundance: once
v_gene: TRBV7-8
j_gene: TRBJ2-1
d_gene: TRBD2
CDR3aa: CASSWGLAGGEGYNEQFF
CDR3nt: TGTGCCAGCAGCTGGGGACTAGCGGGAGGAGAGGGGTACAATGAGCAGTTCTTC